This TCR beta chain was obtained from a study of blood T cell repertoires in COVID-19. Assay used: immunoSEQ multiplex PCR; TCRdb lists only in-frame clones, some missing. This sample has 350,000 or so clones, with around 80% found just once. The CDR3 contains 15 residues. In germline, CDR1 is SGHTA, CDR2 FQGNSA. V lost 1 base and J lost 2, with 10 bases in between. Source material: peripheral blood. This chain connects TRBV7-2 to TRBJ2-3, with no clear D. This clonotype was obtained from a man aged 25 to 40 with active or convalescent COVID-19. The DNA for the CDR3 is TGTGCCAGCAGCTTAGAAGGAGCAAACACAGATACGCAGTATTTT. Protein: CASSLEGANTDTQYF.